This T cell receptor beta chain was found in a study of cytomegalovirus exposure and HLA in healthy donors. Healthy individuals who donated bone marrow served as the donors. This CDR3 contains 17 residues. CDR1 is SGDLS and CDR2 is YYNGEE in the germline V gene. The V and J ends lost 5 bases and 7 bases, in that order; junction bases with no gene match: 11. Use of 60 Vbeta and 13 Jbeta primers characterized the PCR. Repertoires were generated with immunoSEQ multiplex PCR, while TCRdb's copy carries only in-frame clones and drops some. The profile covers 140,000 or so clones, with over 65% appearing a single time and 1.5% to 2% taken by the ten largest.

The chain joins TRBV9 to TRBJ2-1; 14 bases line up with TRBD2. Source material: PBMCs. The receptor comes from a woman aged 25 to 45 in good health and CMV-seronegative. CDR3 sequence reads: CASSAGLAGGGRNEQFF. The CDR3 region has the DNA TGTGCCAGCAGTGCCGGACTAGCGGGAGGAGGGCGGAATGAGCAGTTCTTC. Full variable domain (outside the CDR3, taken from reference TRBV9 and TRBJ2-1): DSGVTQTPKHLITATGQRVTLRCSPRSGDLSVYWYQQSLDQGLQFLIQYYNGEERAKGNILERFSAQQFPDLHSELNLSSLELGDSALYFCASSAGLAGGGRNEQFFGPGTRLTVL.